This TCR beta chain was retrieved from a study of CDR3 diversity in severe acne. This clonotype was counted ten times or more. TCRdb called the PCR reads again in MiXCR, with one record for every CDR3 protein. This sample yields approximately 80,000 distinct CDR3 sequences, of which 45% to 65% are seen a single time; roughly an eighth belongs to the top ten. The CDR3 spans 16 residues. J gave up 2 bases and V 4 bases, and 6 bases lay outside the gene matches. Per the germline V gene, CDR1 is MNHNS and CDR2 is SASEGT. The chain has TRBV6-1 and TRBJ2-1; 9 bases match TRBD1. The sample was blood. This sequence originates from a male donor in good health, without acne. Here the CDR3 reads CASSVDRGSTYNEQFF. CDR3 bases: TGTGCCAGCAGTGTAGACAGGGGGAGCACCTACAATGAGCAGTTCTTC.